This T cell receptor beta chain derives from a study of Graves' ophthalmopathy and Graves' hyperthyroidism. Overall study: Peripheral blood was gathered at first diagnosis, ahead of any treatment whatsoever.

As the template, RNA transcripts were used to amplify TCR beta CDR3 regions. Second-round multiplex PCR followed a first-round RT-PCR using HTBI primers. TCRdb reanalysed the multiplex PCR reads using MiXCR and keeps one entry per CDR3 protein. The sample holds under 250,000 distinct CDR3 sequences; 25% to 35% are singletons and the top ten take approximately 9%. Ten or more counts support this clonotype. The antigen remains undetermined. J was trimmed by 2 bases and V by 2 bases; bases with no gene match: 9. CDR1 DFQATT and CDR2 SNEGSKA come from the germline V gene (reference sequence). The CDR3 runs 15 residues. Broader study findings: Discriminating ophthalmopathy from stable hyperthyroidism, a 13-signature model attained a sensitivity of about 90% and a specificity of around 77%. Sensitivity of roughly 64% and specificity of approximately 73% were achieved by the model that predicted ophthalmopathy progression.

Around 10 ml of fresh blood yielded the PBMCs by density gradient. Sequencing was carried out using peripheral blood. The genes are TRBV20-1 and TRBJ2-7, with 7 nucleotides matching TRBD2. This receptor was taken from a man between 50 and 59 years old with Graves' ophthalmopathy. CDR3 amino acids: CSARTGGGNPYEQYF. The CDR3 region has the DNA TGCAGTGCTAGAACCGGCGGGGGAAACCCCTACGAGCAGTACTTC.